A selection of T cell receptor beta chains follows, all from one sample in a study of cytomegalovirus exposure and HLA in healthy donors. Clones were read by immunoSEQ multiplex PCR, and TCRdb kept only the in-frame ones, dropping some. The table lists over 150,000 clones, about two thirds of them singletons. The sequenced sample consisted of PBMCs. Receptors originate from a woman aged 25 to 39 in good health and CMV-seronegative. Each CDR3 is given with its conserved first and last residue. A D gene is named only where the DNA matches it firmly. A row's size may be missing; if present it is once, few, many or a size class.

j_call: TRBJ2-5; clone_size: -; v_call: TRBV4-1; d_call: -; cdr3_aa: CASSPLYYREQGGETQYF; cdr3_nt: TGCGCCAGCAGCCCTCTCTACTACCGGGAGCAGGGAGGAGAGACCCAGTACTTC
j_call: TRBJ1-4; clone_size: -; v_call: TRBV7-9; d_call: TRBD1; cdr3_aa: CASSPSQGAGANEKLFF; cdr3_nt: TGTGCCAGCAGCCCCTCGCAGGGGGCTGGTGCTAATGAAAAACTGTTTTTT
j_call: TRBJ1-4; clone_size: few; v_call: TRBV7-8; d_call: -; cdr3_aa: CASSLERQQQTQNEKLFF; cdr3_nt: TGTGCCAGCAGCTTAGAAAGACAACAACAAACTCAAAATGAAAAACTGTTTTTT
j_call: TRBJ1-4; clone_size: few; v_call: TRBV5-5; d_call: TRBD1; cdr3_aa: CASSATGGEKLFF; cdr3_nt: TGTGCCAGCAGCGCGACAGGGGGGGAAAAACTGTTTTTT
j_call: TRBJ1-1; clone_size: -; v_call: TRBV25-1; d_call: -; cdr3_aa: CASSDGPEAFF; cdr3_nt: TGTGCCAGCAGTGACGGTCCTGAAGCTTTCTTT
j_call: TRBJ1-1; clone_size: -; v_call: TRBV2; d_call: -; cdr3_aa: CASSEWPNTEAFF; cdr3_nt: TGTGCCAGCAGTGAGTGGCCGAACACTGAAGCTTTCTTT
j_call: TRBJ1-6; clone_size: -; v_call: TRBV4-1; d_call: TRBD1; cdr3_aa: CASSQGQGNSPLHF; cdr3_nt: TGCGCCAGCAGCCAAGGACAGGGGAATTCACCCCTCCACTTT
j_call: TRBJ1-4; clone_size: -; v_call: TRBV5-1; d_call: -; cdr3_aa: CASKEGGIGEKLFF; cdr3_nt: TGCGCCAGCAAAGAGGGAGGGATTGGAGAAAAACTGTTTTTT
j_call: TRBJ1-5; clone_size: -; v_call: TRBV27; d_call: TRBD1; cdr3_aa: CASSSTMGQGAYQPQHF; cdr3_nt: TGTGCCAGCAGTTCCACCATGGGACAGGGGGCCTATCAGCCCCAGCATTTT
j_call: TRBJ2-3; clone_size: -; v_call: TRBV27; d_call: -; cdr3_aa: CASTDRSKPSTDTQYF; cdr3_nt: TGTGCCAGCACCGACAGAAGTAAGCCTAGCACAGATACGCAGTATTTT
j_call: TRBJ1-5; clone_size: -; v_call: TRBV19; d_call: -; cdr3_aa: CASSKGADFRHYTQPQHF; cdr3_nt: TGTGCCAGTAGTAAGGGCGCGGACTTTAGACACTACACGCAGCCCCAGCATTTT
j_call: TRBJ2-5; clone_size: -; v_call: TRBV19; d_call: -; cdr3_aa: CASSMAGIETQYF; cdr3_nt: TGTGCCAGTAGTATGGCAGGGATAGAGACCCAGTACTTC
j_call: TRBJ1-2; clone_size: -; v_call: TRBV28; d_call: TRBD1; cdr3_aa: CASTLDRGFGYTF; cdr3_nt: TGTGCCAGCACCCTAGACAGGGGGTTTGGCTACACCTTC
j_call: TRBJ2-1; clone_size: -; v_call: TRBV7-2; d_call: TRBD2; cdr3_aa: CASSSTSASSYNEQFF; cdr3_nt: TGTGCCAGCAGCTCGACTAGCGCGAGCTCCTACAATGAGCAGTTCTTC
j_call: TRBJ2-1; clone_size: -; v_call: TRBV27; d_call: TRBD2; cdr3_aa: CASSLLRLAGGNEQFF; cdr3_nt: TGTGCCAGCAGTTTGCTCCGACTAGCGGGGGGGAATGAGCAGTTCTTC
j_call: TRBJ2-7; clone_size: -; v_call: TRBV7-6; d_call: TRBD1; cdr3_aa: CASSALSGTGSTYEQYF; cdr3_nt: TGTGCCAGCAGCGCCCTCTCCGGGACAGGATCAACCTACGAGCAGTACTTC
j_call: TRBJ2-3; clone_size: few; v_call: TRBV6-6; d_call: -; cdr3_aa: CASSPDSPRTDTQYF; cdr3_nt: TGTGCCAGCAGTCCTGACAGCCCGAGGACAGATACGCAGTATTTT
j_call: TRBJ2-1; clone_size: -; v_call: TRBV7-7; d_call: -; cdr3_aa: CASSSIIGANEQFF; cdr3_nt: TGTGCCAGCAGCTCCATCATTGGGGCCAATGAGCAGTTCTTC
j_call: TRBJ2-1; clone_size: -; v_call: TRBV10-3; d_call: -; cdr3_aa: CAISERSGSLYNEQFF; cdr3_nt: TGTGCCATCAGTGAACGTTCCGGGAGTCTCTACAATGAGCAGTTCTTC
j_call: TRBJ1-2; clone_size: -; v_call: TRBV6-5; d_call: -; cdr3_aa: CASSRDTGYGYTF; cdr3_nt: TGTGCCAGCAGCAGGGACACTGGCTATGGCTACACCTTC
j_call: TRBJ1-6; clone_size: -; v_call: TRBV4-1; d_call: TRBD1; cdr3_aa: CASSKQGAKENSPLHF; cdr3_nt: TGCGCCAGCAGCAAACAGGGGGCGAAAGAAAATTCACCCCTCCACTTT
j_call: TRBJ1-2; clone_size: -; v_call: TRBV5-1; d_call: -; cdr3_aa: CASSSDGNYGYTF; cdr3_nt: TGCGCCAGCAGCTCCGACGGGAACTATGGCTACACCTTC
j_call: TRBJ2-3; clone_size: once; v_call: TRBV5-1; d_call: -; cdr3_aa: CASSLGAGSTDTQYF; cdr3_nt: TGCGCCAGCAGCTTGGGGGCGGGTAGCACAGATACGCAGTATTTT
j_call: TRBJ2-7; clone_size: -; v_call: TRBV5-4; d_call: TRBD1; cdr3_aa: CASSLTGGAYEQYF; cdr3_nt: TGTGCCAGCAGTTTGACAGGGGGCGCGTACGAGCAGTACTTC
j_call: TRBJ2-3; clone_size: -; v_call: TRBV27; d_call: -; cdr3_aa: CASSFLGSTDTQYF; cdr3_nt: TGTGCCAGCAGTTTTCTCGGGAGTACAGATACGCAGTATTTT
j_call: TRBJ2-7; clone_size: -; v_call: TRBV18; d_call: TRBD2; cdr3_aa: CASSPQAGVEWEQYF; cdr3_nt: TGTGCCAGCTCACCCCAAGCGGGAGTGGAATGGGAGCAGTACTTC
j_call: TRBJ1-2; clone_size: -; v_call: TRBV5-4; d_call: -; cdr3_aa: CASSLPGGKGYTF; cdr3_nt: TGTGCCAGCAGCTTACCGGGAGGTAAGGGCTACACCTTC
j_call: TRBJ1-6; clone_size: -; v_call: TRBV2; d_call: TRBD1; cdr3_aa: CASSETTGGANSPLHF; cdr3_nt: TGTGCCAGCAGTGAAACAACAGGGGGCGCAAATTCACCCCTCCACTTT
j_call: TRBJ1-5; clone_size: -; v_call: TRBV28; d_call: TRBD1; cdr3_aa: CASSLGTGWREPQHF; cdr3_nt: TGTGCCAGCAGCCTCGGGACAGGGTGGAGGGAGCCCCAGCATTTT
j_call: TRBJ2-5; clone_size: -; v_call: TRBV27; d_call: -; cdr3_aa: CASSTPYDKQETQYF; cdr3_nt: TGTGCCAGCAGTACACCATATGACAAGCAAGAGACCCAGTACTTC
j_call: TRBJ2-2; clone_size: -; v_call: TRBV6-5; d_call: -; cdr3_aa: CASSPRVNTGELFF; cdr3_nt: TGTGCCAGCAGTCCCAGGGTAAACACCGGGGAGCTGTTTTTT
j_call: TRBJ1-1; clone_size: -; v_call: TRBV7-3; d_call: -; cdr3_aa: CASSLLSLGALNTEAFF; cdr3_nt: TGTGCCAGCAGCTTACTTTCCCTGGGGGCGTTGAACACTGAAGCTTTCTTT
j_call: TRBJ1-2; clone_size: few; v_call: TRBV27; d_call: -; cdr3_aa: CASSLTQGSYGYTF; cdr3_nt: TGTGCCAGCAGTCTAACCCAGGGTAGTTATGGCTACACCTTC
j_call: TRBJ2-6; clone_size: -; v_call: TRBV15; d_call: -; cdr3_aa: CATSRDISGANVLTF; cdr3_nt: TGTGCCACCAGCAGGGACATCTCTGGGGCCAACGTCCTGACTTTC
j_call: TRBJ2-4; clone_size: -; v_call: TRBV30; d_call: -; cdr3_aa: CAWSVQGLAKNIQYF; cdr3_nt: TGTGCCTGGAGTGTTCAGGGGTTGGCCAAAAACATTCAGTACTTC
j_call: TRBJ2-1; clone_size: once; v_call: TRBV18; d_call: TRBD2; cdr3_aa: CASSRTSGSDEQFF; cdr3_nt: TGTGCCAGCTCACGGACTAGCGGGAGTGATGAGCAGTTCTTC
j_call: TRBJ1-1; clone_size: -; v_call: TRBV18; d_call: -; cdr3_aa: CASGEGLNTEAFF; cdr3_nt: TGTGCCAGCGGGGAGGGACTAAACACTGAAGCTTTCTTT
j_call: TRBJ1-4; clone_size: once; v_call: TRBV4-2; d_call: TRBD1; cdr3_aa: CASSQVPGGILEKLFF; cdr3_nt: TGTGCCAGCAGCCAAGTTCCAGGGGGGATTTTGGAAAAACTGTTTTTT
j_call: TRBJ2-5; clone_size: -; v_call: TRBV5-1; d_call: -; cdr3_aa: CASSLKTPGGQETQYF; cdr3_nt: TGCGCCAGCAGCTTGAAGACCCCCGGGGGCCAAGAGACCCAGTACTTC
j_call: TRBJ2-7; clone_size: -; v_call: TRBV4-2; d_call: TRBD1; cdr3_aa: CASSQEDPGQGTYEQYF; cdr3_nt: TGTGCCAGCAGCCAAGAAGATCCGGGACAGGGGACCTACGAGCAGTACTTC
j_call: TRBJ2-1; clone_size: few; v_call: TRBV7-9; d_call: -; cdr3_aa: CASSADTYNEQFF; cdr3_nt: TGTGCCAGCAGCGCGGACACCTACAATGAGCAGTTCTTC
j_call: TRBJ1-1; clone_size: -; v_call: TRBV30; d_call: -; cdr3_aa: CAYSPLTGLNTEAFF; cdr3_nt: TGTGCCTATTCCCCCCTGACAGGTTTGAACACTGAAGCTTTCTTT
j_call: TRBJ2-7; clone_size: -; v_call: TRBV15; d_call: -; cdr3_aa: CATSRDHVDIYEQYF; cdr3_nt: TGTGCCACCAGCAGAGATCATGTGGACATCTACGAGCAGTACTTC
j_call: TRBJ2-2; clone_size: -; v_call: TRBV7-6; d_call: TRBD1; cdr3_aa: CASSLKLGQGDTGELFF; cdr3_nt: TGTGCCAGCAGCTTAAAACTAGGACAGGGGGACACCGGGGAGCTGTTTTTT